This entry lists 14 T cell receptor beta chains sequenced from one sample in a study of cytomegalovirus exposure and HLA in healthy donors. The PCR made use of 60 Vbeta and 13 Jbeta primers. Sequencing was performed with immunoSEQ multiplex PCR; in TCRdb, only in-frame clones are kept and a portion is missing. This sample yields 200,000 to 250,000 clones, of which 82% are seen a single time; more than 0.45% belongs to the top ten. Sequencing was done on a sample of PBMCs. These receptors originate from a woman in her 40s in good health and CMV-seronegative.

In nucleotides, the CDR3 is TGTGCCAGCAGTTACTCGGGGGCCCCAGGGAACACTGAAGCTTTCTTT. As protein: CASSYSGAPGNTEAFF. This sequence joins TRBV6-5 and TRBJ1-1, with a possible D match to TRBD1 (6 bases). The germline V and J ends were trimmed by 0 bases and 1 base, with 12 bases remaining between them. The CDR3 consists of 16 residues. The germline gives CDR1 MNHEY, CDR2 SVGAGI.

The gene calls are TRBV7-9 and TRBJ2-1, with 9 positions matching TRBD2. The germline V gene has CDR1 SEHNR and CDR2 FQNEAQ (reference sequence). This CDR3 is 17 amino acids long. The V segment lost 2 bases and the J segment 2 bases; nucleotides outside the gene matches: 7. CDR3 nucleotides: TGTGCCAGCAGCTTATCTAGAGCGGGGGGACCCTACAATGAGCAGTTCTTC. Protein sequence: CASSLSRAGGPYNEQFF.

V and J are TRBV2 and TRBJ1-6; 7 bases fit TRBD1. CDR3 length equals 15 residues. The V gene's germline CDR1 is SNHLY and CDR2 FYNNEI. V was clipped by 6 bases and J by 7 bases; unmatched bases: 9. The CDR3 DNA is TGTGCCAGCAGAAGGGGGCTCGACACCAATTCACCCCTCCACTTT. Translated, it gives CASRRGLDTNSPLHF.

The CDR3 is CASSLGPTATDEQYF. The CDR3 DNA follows: TGTGCCAGCAGCTTAGGTCCGACAGCGACGGACGAGCAGTACTTC. The chain is built from TRBV7-6 and TRBJ2-7; maybe TRBD1 (5 bases). Germline CDR1 is SGHVS and CDR2 is FNYEAQ. Trimming left V 1 base short and J 5 bases short, with 15 bases between. The CDR3 has 15 residues.

This CDR3 reads CASYGGSYTF. DNA of the CDR3: TGTGCCAGCTACGGGGGAAGCTACACCTTC. The chain carries TRBV9 and TRBJ1-2; weak D call: TRBD1 (5 bases). Germline CDR1 is SGDLS and CDR2 is YYNGEE. CDR3 length equals 10 residues. Trimming took off 7 bases at V and 9 bases at J, with 10 bases between the two ends. Using reference TRBV9 and TRBJ1-2 for the parts outside the CDR3, the full variable domain is DSGVTQTPKHLITATGQRVTLRCSPRSGDLSVYWYQQSLDQGLQFLIQYYNGEERAKGNILERFSAQQFPDLHSELNLSSLELGDSALYFCASYGGSYTFGSGTRLTVV.

Only one count was recorded for this clone. The chain couples TRBV11-2 to TRBJ1-2, with TRBD1 matching 7 bases. V lost 1 base, J lost 8 bases, and 7 bases stayed unmatched. This CDR3 spans 14 amino acids. Germline values: CDR1 SGHAT, CDR2 FQNNGV. The CDR3 sequence: CASSLGGRGSGYTF. DNA for the CDR3: TGTGCCAGCAGCTTAGGTGGCAGGGGGAGCGGCTACACCTTC.

The chain links TRBV5-1 to TRBJ2-7; 10 nucleotides line up with TRBD2. In germline, CDR1 is SGHRS, CDR2 YFSETQ. The CDR3 contains 15 residues. The J segment lost 2 bases and the V segment lost 4 bases, leaving 6 bases of the junction unmatched. This CDR3 is CASSSDSGGPYEQYF. Written as DNA, the CDR3 is TGCGCCAGCAGCAGCGATAGCGGGGGGCCCTACGAGCAGTACTTC. Looking up the rest from reference TRBV5-1 and TRBJ2-7 gives the full variable domain: KAGVTQTPRYLIKTRGQQVTLSCSPISGHRSVSWYQQTPGQGLQFLFEYFSETQRNKGNFPGRFSGRQFSNSRSEMNVSTLELGDSALYLCASSSDSGGPYEQYFGPGTRLTVT.

The rearrangement joins TRBV28 to TRBJ2-7; maybe TRBD1 (6 bases). The V gene's germline CDR1 is MDHEN and CDR2 SYDVKM. With 5 bases removed from V and 0 bases from J, the gap between germline ends came to 14 bases. This CDR3 has 15 residues. This CDR3 reads CASSAGTPSSYEQYF. The CDR3 nucleotides are TGTGCCAGCAGTGCCGGGACACCAAGCTCCTACGAGCAGTACTTC.

This clone has only a few counts. This chain links TRBV6-6 with TRBJ2-1, with a possible D match to TRBD2 (5 bases). This CDR3 comprises 12 residues. From germline, CDR1 is MNHNY and CDR2 SVGAGI (reference sequence). Trimming removed 7 bases from V and 7 bases from J, with 11 bases in between. The CDR3 loop is CASTEARNEQFF. CDR3 coding DNA: TGTGCCAGCACGGAGGCAAGGAATGAGCAGTTCTTC.

The V and J genes are TRBV30 and TRBJ1-5, with D hard to call. This CDR3 region has 13 residues. Trimming stripped 2 bases from V and 0 bases from J, with 5 bases between. Looked up from germline, CDR1 is GTSNPN and CDR2 is SVGIG (reference sequence). Here the CDR3 reads CAWSYYSNQPQHF. In DNA, the CDR3 is TGTGCCTGGAGTTACTATAGCAATCAGCCCCAGCATTTT.

The chain is built from TRBV15 and TRBJ1-4; D not certain. Germline loops: CDR1 LNHNV, CDR2 YYDKDF (reference sequence). The CDR3 runs 15 residues. Between the trimmed V and J ends, which lost 6 bases and 0 bases, there was a span of 11 bases. The CDR3 loop is CATSTGRTTNEKLFF. Here the CDR3 DNA reads TGTGCCACCAGTACCGGGAGGACAACTAATGAAAAACTGTTTTTT.

The chain joins TRBV7-9 to TRBJ1-1; possibly TRBD1 for D (6 bases). Germline V gives CDR1 SEHNR, CDR2 FQNEAQ (reference sequence). This CDR3 has 13 amino acids. V lost 6 bases, J lost 5 bases, and 13 bases lay in between. The CDR3 nucleotides are TGTGCCAGCAGTTTACAGGGTTTTACTGAAGCTTTCTTT. It is translated as CASSLQGFTEAFF.

V is TRBV20-1 and J is TRBJ2-5; D gene uncertain. The V gene's germline CDR1 is DFQATT and CDR2 SNEGSKA (reference sequence). This CDR3 is 11 amino acids long. V was cut by 5 bases and J by 7 bases, with 11 bases left in between. The DNA of the CDR3 is TGCAGTGCTCGTATTGGCAGGACCCAGTACTTC. It encodes CSARIGRTQYF.

The chain is built from TRBV19 and TRBJ1-1; D is uncertain. The V gene's germline CDR1 is LNHDA and CDR2 SQIVND (reference sequence). The CDR3 has 13 residues. The CDR3 DNA follows: TGTGCGTCAGGAGGCCTTAGGGACACTGAAGCTTTCTTT. Its protein is CASGGLRDTEAFF.